This TCR beta chain was sequenced during a study of blood T cell repertoires in COVID-19. Study-level information: COVID-19 samples collected from the United States, Italy and Spain covered acute and convalescent phases. The analysed material was cDNA or gDNA that came from T cells, B-cell-depleted T cells, or PBMCs.

In the original analysis: Reference gene primers were amplified, and this amplification served to estimate nucleated cell counts. Produced via immunoSEQ multiplex PCR; TCRdb's table is partial and in-frame only. The V and J calls and the clone size are those of that table, but D and trimming were determined from the DNA. Here the sample spans 170,000 or so clones, approximately 87% being singletons. Per germline, CDR1 SNHLY and CDR2 FYNNEI. CDR3 length: 15 residues. Sequencing used peripheral blood. This rearrangement joins TRBV2 to TRBJ1-3, with D perhaps TRBD1 (6 bases). This sequence was found in a woman aged 18-35 years who had recovered from COVID-19. The CDR3: CGSRDTYLSGNTIYF. CDR3 DNA sequence: TGTGGTTCCCGGGACACGTACCTCTCTGGAAACACCATATATTTT.